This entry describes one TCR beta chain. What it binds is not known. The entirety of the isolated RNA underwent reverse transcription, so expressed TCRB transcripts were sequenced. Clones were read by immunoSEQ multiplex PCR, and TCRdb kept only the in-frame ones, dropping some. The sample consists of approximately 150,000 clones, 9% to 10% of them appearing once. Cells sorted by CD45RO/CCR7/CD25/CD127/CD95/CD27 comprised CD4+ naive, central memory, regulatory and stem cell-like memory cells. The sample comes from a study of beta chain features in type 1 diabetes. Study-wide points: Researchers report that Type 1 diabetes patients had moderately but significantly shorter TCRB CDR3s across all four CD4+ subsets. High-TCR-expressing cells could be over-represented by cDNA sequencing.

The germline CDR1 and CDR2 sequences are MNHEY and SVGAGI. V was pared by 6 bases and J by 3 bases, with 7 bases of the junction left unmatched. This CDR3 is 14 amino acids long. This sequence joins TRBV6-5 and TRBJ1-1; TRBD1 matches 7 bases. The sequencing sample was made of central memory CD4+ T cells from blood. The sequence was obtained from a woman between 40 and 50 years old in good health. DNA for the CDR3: TGTGCCAGCAGCGACAGGGCGGTTTACACTGAAGCTTTCTTT. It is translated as CASSDRAVYTEAFF.